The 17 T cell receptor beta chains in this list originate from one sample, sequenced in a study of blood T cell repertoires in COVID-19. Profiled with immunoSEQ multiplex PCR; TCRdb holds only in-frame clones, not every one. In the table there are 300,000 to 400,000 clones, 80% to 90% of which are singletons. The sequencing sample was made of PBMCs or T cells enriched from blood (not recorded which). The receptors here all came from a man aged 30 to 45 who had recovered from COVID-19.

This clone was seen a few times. The CDR3 region is CAFAEALRTPYGYTF. In nucleotides, the CDR3 is TGTGCCTTTGCAGAAGCACTACGAACTCCCTATGGCTACACCTTC. The V gene is TRBV30, the J gene TRBJ1-2; D unresolved. This CDR3 region has 15 residues. The V end lost 7 bases, the J end lost 4 bases, and 22 bases lay between the germline ends. Germline V CDR1 and CDR2: GTSNPN, SVGIG (reference sequence).

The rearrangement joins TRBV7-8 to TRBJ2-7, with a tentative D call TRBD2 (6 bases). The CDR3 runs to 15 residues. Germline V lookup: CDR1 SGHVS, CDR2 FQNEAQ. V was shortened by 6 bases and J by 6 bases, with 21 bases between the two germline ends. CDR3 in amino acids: CASSYSLGGTFEQYF. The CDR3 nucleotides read TGTGCCAGCAGTTATAGTCTGGGGGGTACATTCGAGCAGTACTTC.

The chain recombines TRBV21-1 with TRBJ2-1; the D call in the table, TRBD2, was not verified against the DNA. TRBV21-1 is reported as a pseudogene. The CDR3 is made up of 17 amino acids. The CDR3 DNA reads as TGTGCCAGCAGCAAAAGTTACATAGCTCTGTTTTTCTATGAGCAGTTCTTC. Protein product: CASSKSYIALFFYEQFF.

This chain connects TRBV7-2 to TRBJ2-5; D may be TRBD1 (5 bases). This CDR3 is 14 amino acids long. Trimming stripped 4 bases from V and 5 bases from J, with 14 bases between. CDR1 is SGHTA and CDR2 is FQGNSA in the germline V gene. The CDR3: CASSSHWGIETQYF. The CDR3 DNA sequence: TGTGCCAGCAGCTCGCACTGGGGCATTGAGACCCAGTACTTC.

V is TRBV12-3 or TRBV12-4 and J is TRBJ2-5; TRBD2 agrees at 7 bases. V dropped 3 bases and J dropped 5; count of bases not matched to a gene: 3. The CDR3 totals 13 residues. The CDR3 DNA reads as TGTGCCAGCAGTTTTGGGGAGGGCGAGACCCAGTACTTC. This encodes CASSFGEGETQYF.

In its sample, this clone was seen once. The CDR3 DNA reads TGTGCCAGCAGCTTGACGGGACAGGGCTACTCTGGGGCCAACGTCCTGACTTTC. This gives the protein CASSLTGQGYSGANVLTF. The chain recombines TRBV5-8 with TRBJ2-6; 9 bases align to TRBD1. This CDR3 comprises 18 residues. V lost 1 base and J lost 0; bases outside the gene matches: 5. Germline CDR1 and CDR2: SGHTS and YDEGEE.

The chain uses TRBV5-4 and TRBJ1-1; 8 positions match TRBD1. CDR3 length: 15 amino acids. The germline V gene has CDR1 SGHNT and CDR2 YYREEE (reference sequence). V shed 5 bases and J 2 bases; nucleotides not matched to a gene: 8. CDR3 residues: CASRNRGKGNTEAFF. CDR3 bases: TGTGCCAGCAGAAACAGGGGGAAAGGCAACACTGAAGCTTTCTTT.

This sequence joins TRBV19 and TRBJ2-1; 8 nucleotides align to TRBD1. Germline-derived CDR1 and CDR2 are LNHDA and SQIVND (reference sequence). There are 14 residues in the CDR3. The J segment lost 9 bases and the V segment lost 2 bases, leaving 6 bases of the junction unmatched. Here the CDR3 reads CASSIIPGGTEQFF. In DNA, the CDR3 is TGTGCCAGTAGTATAATCCCAGGGGGCACTGAGCAGTTCTTC.

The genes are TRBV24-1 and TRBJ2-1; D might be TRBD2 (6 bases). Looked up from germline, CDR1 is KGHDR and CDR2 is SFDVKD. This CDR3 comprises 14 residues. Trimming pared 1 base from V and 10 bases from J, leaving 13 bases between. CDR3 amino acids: CATSDFGGRWEQFF. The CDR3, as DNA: TGTGCCACCAGTGATTTCGGGGGAAGGTGGGAGCAGTTCTTC.

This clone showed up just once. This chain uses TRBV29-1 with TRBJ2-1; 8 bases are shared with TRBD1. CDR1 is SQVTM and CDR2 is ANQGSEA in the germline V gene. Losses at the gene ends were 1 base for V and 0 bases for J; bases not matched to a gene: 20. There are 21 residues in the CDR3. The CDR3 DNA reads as TGCAGCGTTGAAGGTTTAGTCGGACAGGGAACATACCCTAGCTCCTACAATGAGCAGTTCTTC. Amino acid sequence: CSVEGLVGQGTYPSSYNEQFF.

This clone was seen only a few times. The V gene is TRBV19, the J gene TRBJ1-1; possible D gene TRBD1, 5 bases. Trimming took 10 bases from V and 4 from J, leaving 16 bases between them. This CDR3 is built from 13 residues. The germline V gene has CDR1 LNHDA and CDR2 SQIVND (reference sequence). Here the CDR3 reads CATTPGQFTEAFF. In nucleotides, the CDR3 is TGTGCCACCACGCCCGGACAATTCACTGAAGCTTTCTTT. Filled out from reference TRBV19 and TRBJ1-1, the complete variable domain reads DGGITQSPKYLFRKEGQNVTLSCEQNLNHDAMYWYRQDPGQGLRLIYYSQIVNDFQKGDIAEGYSVSREKKESFPLTVTSAQKNPTAFYLCATTPGQFTEAFFGQGTRLTVV.

DNA of the CDR3: TGCGCCAGCAGCCGATTTACGGGACAGGGGGAAGCAGAGACCCAGTACTTC. Translated, it gives CASSRFTGQGEAETQYF. The chain joins TRBV10-2 to TRBJ2-5; 11 nucleotides line up with TRBD1. The germline V gene has CDR1 WSHSY and CDR2 SAAADI. The V segment lost 6 bases and the J segment 4 bases; nucleotides outside the gene matches: 13. The CDR3 loop spans 17 amino acids.

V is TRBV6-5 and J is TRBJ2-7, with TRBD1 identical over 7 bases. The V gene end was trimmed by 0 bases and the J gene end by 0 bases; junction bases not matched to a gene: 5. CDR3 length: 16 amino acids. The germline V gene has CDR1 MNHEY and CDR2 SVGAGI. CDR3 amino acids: CASSYSTTGHSYEQYF. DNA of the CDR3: TGTGCCAGCAGTTACTCCACGACAGGGCACTCCTACGAGCAGTACTTC.

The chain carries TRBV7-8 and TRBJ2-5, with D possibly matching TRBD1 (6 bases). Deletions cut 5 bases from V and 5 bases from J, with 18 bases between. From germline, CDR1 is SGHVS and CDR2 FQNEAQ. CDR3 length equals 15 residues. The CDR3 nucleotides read TGTGCCAGCAGCCTTATGGGGACCCAGGGGGAGACCCAGTACTTC. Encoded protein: CASSLMGTQGETQYF.

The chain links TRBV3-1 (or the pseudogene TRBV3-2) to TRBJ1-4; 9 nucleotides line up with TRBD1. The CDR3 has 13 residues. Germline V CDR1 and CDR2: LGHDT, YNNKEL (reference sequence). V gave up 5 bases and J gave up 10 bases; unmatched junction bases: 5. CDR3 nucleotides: TGTGCCAGCAGCGCAAGACAGGGGGGAAAACTGTTTTTT. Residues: CASSARQGGKLFF.

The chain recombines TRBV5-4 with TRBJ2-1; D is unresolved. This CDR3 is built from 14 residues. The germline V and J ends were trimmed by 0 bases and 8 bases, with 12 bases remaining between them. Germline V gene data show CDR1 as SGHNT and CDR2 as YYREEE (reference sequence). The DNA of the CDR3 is TGTGCCAGCAGCTTGGTTCCCACTCTAGATGAGCAGTTCTTC. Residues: CASSLVPTLDEQFF. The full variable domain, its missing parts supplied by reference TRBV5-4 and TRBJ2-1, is ETGVTQSPTHLIKTRGQQVTLRCSSQSGHNTVSWYQQALGQGPQFIFQYYREEENGRGNFPPRFSGLQFPNYSSELNVNALELDDSALYLCASSLVPTLDEQFFGPGTRLTVL.

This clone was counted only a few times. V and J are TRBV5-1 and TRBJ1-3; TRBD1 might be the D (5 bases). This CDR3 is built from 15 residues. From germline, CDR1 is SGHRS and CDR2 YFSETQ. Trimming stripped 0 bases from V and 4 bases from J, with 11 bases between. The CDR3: CASSLEARAGNTIYF. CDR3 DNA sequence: TGCGCCAGCAGCTTGGAGGCCAGGGCCGGAAACACCATATATTTT.